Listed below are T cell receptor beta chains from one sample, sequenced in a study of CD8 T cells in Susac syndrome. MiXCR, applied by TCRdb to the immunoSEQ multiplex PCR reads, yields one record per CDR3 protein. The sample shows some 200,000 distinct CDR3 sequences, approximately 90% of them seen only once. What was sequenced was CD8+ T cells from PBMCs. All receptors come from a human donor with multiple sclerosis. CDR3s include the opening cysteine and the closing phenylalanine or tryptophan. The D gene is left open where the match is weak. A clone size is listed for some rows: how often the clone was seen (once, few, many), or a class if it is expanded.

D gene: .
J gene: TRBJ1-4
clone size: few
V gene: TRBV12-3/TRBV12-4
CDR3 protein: CASSSPRASTNEKLFF
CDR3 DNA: TGTGCCAGCAGCAGCCCCAGGGCGTCGACTAATGAAAAACTGTTTTTT

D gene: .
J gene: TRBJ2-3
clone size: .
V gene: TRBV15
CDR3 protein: CATSRDASDTDTQYF
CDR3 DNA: TGTGCCACCAGCAGAGATGCCAGCGACACAGATACGCAGTATTTT

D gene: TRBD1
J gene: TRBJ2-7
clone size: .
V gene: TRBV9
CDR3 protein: CASSARTGREQYF
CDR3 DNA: TGTGCCAGCAGCGCGCGGACAGGACGCGAGCAGTACTTC

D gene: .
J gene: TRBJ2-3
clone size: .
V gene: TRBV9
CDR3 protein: CASSVAGGRDTQYF
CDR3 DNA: TGTGCCAGCAGCGTAGCTGGGGGCAGGGATACGCAGTATTTT

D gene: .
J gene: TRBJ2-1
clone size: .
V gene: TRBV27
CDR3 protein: CASSSNPYNEQFF
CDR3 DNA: TGTGCCAGCAGTTCGAATCCCTACAATGAGCAGTTCTTC

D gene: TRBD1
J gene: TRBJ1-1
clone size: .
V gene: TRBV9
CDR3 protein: CASSVVPGQGTEAFF
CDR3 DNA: TGTGCCAGCAGCGTAGTCCCCGGACAGGGAACTGAAGCTTTCTTT

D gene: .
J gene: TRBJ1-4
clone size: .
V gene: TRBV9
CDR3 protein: CASSTIWSGEKLFF
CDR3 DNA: TGTGCCAGCAGCACTATCTGGTCTGGGGAAAAACTGTTTTTT

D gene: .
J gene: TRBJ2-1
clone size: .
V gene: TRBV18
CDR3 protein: CASSLPGVPYNEQFF
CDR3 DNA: TGTGCCAGCTCCCTGCCGGGAGTCCCCTACAATGAGCAGTTCTTC

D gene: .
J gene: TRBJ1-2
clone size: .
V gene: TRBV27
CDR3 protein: CASSFYGAGVNYGYTF
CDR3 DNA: TGTGCCAGCAGTTTTTATGGTGCGGGGGTTAACTATGGCTACACCTTC

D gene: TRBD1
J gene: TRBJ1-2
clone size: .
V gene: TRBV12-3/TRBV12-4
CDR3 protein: CASTLGTGYGYTF
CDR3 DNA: TGTGCCAGCACTCTAGGGACAGGGTATGGCTACACCTTC

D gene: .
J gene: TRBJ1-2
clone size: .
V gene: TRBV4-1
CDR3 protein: CASSQATGLGGYTF
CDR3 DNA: TGCGCCAGCAGCCAAGCTACAGGGTTGGGTGGCTACACCTTC

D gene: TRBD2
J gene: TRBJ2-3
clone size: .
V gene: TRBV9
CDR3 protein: CASSASGSVDTQYF
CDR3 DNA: TGTGCCAGCAGCGCTAGCGGGTCGGTGGATACGCAGTATTTT

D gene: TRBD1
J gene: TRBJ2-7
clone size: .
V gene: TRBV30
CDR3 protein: CACGQGSSYEQYF
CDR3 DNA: TGTGCCTGTGGACAGGGGAGCTCCTACGAGCAGTACTTC

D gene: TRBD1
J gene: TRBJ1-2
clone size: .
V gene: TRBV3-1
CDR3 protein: CASSQGQGIAFGYTF
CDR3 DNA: TGTGCCAGCAGCCAAGGACAGGGGATAGCTTTTGGCTACACCTTC

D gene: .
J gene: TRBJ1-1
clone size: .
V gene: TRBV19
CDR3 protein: CASSIDTADTEAFF
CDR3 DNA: TGTGCCAGTAGTATCGATACGGCTGACACTGAAGCTTTCTTT

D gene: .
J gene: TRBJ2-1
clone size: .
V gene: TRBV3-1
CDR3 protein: CASSQEESYNEQFF
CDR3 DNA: TGTGCCAGCAGCCAAGAGGAGTCCTACAATGAGCAGTTCTTC

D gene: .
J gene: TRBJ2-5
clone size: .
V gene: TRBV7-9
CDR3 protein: CASRPGEETQYF
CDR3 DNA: TGTGCCAGCAGGCCCGGGGAAGAGACCCAGTACTTC

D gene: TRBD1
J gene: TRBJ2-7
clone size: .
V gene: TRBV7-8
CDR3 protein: CASSGFYRDRKTYEQYF
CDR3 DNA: TGTGCCAGCAGCGGCTTCTATAGGGACAGGAAAACCTACGAGCAGTACTTC

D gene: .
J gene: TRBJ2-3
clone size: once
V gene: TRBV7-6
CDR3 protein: CASSWDEERTDTQYF
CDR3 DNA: TGTGCCAGCAGCTGGGACGAGGAACGCACAGATACGCAGTATTTT

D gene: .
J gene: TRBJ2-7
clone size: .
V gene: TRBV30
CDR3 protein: CAWSGGEGDEQYF
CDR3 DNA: TGTGCCTGGAGTGGAGGGGAGGGGGACGAGCAGTACTTC

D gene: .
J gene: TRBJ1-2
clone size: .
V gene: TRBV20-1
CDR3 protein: CSARGSGAREASGYTF
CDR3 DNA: TGCAGTGCTAGAGGTTCGGGGGCCAGGGAGGCGAGTGGCTACACCTTC

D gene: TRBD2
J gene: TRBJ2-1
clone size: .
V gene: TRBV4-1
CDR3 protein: CASSQVLAGGQDEQFF
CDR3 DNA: TGCGCCAGCAGCCAAGTACTAGCGGGGGGTCAGGATGAGCAGTTCTTC

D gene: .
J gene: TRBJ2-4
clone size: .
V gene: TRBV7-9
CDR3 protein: CASSSPDSNLAKNIQYF
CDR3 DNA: TGTGCCAGCAGCTCCCCGGACAGCAACTTAGCCAAAAACATTCAGTACTTC

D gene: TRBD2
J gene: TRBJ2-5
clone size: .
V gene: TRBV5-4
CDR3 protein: CASSFTSGGSQYF
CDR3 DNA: TGTGCCAGCAGCTTTACTAGCGGGGGTTCCCAGTACTTC

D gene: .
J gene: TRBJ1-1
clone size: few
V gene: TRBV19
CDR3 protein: CASSPANTEAFF
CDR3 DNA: TGTGCCAGTAGTCCAGCCAACACTGAAGCTTTCTTT

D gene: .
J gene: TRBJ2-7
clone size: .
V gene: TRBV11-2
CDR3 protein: CASSLVRGGSYEQYF
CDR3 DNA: TGTGCCAGCAGCTTAGTGAGGGGAGGTTCCTACGAGCAGTACTTC

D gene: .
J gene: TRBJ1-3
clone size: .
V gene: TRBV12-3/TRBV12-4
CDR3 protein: CASSLGNTIYF
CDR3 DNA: TGTGCCAGCAGTTTAGGAAACACCATATATTTT

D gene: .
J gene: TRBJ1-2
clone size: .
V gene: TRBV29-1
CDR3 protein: CSVAAGGYTF
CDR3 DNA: TGCAGCGTTGCCGCAGGAGGCTACACCTTC

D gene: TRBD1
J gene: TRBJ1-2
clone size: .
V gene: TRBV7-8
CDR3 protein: CASSERGTGTFNYGYTF
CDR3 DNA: TGTGCCAGCAGCGAGAGAGGGACAGGGACCTTCAACTATGGCTACACCTTC

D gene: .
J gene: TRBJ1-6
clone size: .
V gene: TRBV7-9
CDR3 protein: CASSPPPGAGNSPLHF
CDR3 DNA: TGTGCCAGCAGCCCGCCTCCGGGGGCTGGTAATTCACCCCTCCACTTT

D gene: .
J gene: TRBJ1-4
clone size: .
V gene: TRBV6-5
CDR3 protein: CASSYTGTPNEKLFF
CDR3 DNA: TGTGCCAGCAGTTATACAGGGACGCCTAATGAAAAACTGTTTTTT